The rows below give T cell receptor beta chains drawn from one sample of a study of T cells in Graves' hyperthyroidism and ophthalmopathy. TCRdb independently ran MiXCR on the multiplex PCR reads; one entry per CDR3 protein. The sample lists about 400,000 distinct CDR3 sequences, more than 13% occurring once. What was sequenced was blood. The receptors come from a woman in her twenties or thirties with Graves' hyperthyroidism. Both conserved end residues are part of each CDR3. Each record gives: V gene, D gene, clone size, J gene, CDR3 DNA, CDR3 protein. The D gene is left open where the match is weak. Size is stated for part of the rows, as once, few or many counts, or as a class when the clone is expanded.

v_gene: TRBV28
d_gene: -
abundance: many
j_gene: TRBJ2-1
CDR3nt: TGTGCCAGCAGGTCTACAGGGTTGGATGAGCAGTTCTTC
CDR3aa: CASRSTGLDEQFF

v_gene: TRBV30
d_gene: -
abundance: many
j_gene: TRBJ1-2
CDR3nt: TGTGCCTGGGGTGTGTTGGCGGCGGCCTATGGCTACACCTTC
CDR3aa: CAWGVLAAAYGYTF

v_gene: TRBV25-1
d_gene: -
abundance: few
j_gene: TRBJ2-1
CDR3nt: TGTGCCAGCGGGCGGGATGAGCAGTTCTTC
CDR3aa: CASGRDEQFF

v_gene: TRBV19
d_gene: -
abundance: once
j_gene: TRBJ2-7
CDR3nt: TGTGCCAGCAAGCTCTCCAATGGGGAGATCTACGAGCAGTACTTC
CDR3aa: CASKLSNGEIYEQYF

v_gene: TRBV7-8
d_gene: TRBD2
abundance: -
j_gene: TRBJ2-7
CDR3nt: TGTGCCAGCGGCAAACTAGCGAGCTCCTACGAGCGGTACTTC
CDR3aa: CASGKLASSYERYF

v_gene: TRBV3-1
d_gene: TRBD2
abundance: few
j_gene: TRBJ2-1
CDR3nt: TGTGCCAGCAGCCAAGATGTACTAGCGGGAGCCTACAATGAGCAGTTCTTC
CDR3aa: CASSQDVLAGAYNEQFF

v_gene: TRBV27
d_gene: TRBD2
abundance: many
j_gene: TRBJ2-3
CDR3nt: TGTGCCAGCAGTTTACGAGGACTAGCGTCAAGCACAGATACGCAGTATTTT
CDR3aa: CASSLRGLASSTDTQYF

v_gene: TRBV20-1
d_gene: -
abundance: few
j_gene: TRBJ1-3
CDR3nt: TGCAGTGCTAGAGCACCATCGCACAGGTCTGGAAACACCATATATTTT
CDR3aa: CSARAPSHRSGNTIYF

v_gene: TRBV9
d_gene: -
abundance: many
j_gene: TRBJ1-1
CDR3nt: TGTGCCAGCAGCGGGGGGACTAAAGAGGGCACTGAAGCTTTCTTT
CDR3aa: CASSGGTKEGTEAFF

v_gene: TRBV10-3
d_gene: TRBD1
abundance: few
j_gene: TRBJ2-7
CDR3nt: TGTGCCATCAGTGGAGGACAGGGGGAGACCTACGAGCAGTACTTC
CDR3aa: CAISGGQGETYEQYF

v_gene: TRBV6-1
d_gene: TRBD1
abundance: few
j_gene: TRBJ1-2
CDR3nt: TGTGCCAGCCGCCCGGACAGGGATTTCCGGGGCTATGGCTACACCTTC
CDR3aa: CASRPDRDFRGYGYTF

v_gene: TRBV30
d_gene: TRBD2
abundance: many
j_gene: TRBJ2-1
CDR3nt: TGTGCCTGGAGGGGACTAGCGGAGTACAATGAGCAGTTCTTC
CDR3aa: CAWRGLAEYNEQFF

v_gene: TRBV3-1
d_gene: -
abundance: many
j_gene: TRBJ1-5
CDR3nt: TGTGCCAGCAGCCAAGATCACCAGCCCCAGCATTTT
CDR3aa: CASSQDHQPQHF

v_gene: TRBV19
d_gene: TRBD1
abundance: many
j_gene: TRBJ2-5
CDR3nt: TGTGCCAGAGGACAGGTCAACCAAGAGACCCAGTACTTC
CDR3aa: CARGQVNQETQYF

v_gene: TRBV18
d_gene: TRBD1
abundance: few
j_gene: TRBJ1-6
CDR3nt: TGTGCCAGCTCAAGACAGGGGGACAATTCACCCCTCCACTTT
CDR3aa: CASSRQGDNSPLHF

v_gene: TRBV20-1
d_gene: -
abundance: many
j_gene: TRBJ2-3
CDR3nt: TGCAGTGCTAGAGACAGGGTCACTAGCACAGATACGCAGTATTTT
CDR3aa: CSARDRVTSTDTQYF